This T cell receptor (beta chain) was captured by sequencing in a study of blood T cell repertoires in COVID-19. Turning to the study itself: PBMCs, B-cell-depleted T cells, or T cells provided the cDNA or gDNA that made up the material.

Method: immunoSEQ multiplex PCR; TCRdb's copy keeps in-frame clones and lacks some. The table lists some 240,000 clones, roughly 80% of them singletons. This CDR3 spans 11 amino acids. V was trimmed by 9 bases and J by 6 bases, leaving 8 bases between them. CDR1 LNHDA and CDR2 SQIVND come from the germline V gene (reference sequence). The specimen sequenced was PBMCs or T cells enriched from blood (not recorded which). The chain has TRBV19 and TRBJ2-2; D is possibly TRBD1 (5 bases). This TCR came from a man aged 25-45 years with acute COVID-19. CDR3 sequence: CASRDAGELFF. The CDR3 DNA reads TGTGCCAGCAGGGATGCCGGGGAGCTGTTTTTT.